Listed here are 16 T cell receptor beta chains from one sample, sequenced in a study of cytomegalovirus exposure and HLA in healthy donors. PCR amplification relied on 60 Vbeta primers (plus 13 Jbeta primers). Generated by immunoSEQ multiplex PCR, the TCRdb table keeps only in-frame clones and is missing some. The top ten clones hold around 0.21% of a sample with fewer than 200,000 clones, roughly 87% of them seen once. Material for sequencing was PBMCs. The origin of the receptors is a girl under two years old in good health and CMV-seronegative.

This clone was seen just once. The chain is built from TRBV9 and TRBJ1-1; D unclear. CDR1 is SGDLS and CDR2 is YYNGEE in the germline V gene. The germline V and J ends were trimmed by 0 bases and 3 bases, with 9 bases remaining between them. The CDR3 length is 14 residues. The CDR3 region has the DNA TGTGCCAGCAGCGTAGACGGGGAATACACTGAAGCTTTCTTT. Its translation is CASSVDGEYTEAFF.

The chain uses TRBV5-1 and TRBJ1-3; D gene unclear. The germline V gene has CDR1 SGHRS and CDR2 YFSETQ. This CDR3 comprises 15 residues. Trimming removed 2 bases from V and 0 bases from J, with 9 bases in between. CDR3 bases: TGCGCCAGCAGCTTTGACGGGTCCTCTGGAAACACCATATATTTT. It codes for CASSFDGSSGNTIYF.

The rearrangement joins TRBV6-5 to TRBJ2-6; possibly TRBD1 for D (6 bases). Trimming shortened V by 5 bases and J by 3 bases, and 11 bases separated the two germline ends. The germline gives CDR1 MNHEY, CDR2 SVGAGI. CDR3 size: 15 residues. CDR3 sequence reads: CASSLGTFGANVLTF. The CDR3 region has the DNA TGTGCCAGCAGTCTTGGGACATTTGGGGCCAACGTCCTGACTTTC.

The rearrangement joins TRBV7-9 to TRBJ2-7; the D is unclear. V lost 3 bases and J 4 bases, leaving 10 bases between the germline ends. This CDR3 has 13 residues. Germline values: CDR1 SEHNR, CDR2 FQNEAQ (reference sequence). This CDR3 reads CASSLGAPYEQYF. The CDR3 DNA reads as TGTGCCAGCAGCTTGGGCGCTCCGTACGAGCAGTACTTC.

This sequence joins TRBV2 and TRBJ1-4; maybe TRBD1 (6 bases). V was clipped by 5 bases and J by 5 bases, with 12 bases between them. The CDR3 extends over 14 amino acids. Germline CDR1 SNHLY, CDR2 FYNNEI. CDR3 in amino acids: CASSSQGWNEKLFF. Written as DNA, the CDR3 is TGTGCCAGCAGTTCACAGGGTTGGAATGAAAAACTGTTTTTT.

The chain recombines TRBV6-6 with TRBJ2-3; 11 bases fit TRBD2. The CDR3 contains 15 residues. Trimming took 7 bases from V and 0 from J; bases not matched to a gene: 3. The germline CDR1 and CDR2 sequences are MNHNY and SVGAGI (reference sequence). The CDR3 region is CASTRLAGSTDTQYF. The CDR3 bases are TGTGCCAGCACCAGACTAGCGGGGAGCACAGATACGCAGTATTTT.

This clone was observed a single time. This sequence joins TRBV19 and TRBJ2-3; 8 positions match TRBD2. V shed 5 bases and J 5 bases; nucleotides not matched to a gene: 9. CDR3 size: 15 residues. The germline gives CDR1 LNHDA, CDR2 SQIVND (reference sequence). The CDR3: CASSSGGALRDTQYF. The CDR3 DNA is TGTGCCAGTAGTTCCGGGGGGGCCCTGAGAGATACGCAGTATTTT. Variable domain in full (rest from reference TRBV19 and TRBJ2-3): DGGITQSPKYLFRKEGQNVTLSCEQNLNHDAMYWYRQDPGQGLRLIYYSQIVNDFQKGDIAEGYSVSREKKESFPLTVTSAQKNPTAFYLCASSSGGALRDTQYFGPGTRLTVL.

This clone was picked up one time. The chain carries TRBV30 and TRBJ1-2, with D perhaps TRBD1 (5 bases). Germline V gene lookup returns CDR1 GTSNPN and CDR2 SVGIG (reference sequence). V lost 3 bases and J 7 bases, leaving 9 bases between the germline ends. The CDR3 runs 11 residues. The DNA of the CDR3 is TGTGCCTGGAGGGACACCGGTGGCTACACCTTC. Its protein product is CAWRDTGGYTF.

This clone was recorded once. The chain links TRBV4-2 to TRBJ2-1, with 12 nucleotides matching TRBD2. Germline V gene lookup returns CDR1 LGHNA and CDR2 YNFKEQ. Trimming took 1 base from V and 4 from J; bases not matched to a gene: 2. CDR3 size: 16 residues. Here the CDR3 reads CASSQAGTSGYNEQFF. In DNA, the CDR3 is TGTGCCAGCAGCCAAGCCGGGACTAGCGGGTACAATGAGCAGTTCTTC.

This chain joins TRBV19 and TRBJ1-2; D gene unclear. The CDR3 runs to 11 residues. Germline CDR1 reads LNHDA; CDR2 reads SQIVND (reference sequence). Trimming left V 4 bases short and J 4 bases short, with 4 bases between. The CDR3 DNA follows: TGTGCCAGTAGTACAGGCTATGGCTACACCTTC. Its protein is CASSTGYGYTF.

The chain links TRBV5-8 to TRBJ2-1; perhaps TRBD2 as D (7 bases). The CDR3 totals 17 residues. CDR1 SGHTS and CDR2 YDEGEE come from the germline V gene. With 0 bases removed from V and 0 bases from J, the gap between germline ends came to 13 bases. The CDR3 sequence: CASSLGGGGPSYNEQFF. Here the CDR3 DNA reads TGTGCCAGCAGCTTGGGTGGGGGGGGCCCCTCCTACAATGAGCAGTTCTTC. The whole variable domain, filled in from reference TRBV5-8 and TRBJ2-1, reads EAGVTQSPTHLIKTRGQQATLRCSPISGHTSVYWYQQALGLGLQFLLWYDEGEERNRGNFPPRFSGRQFPNYSSELNVNALELEDSALYLCASSLGGGGPSYNEQFFGPGTRLTVL.

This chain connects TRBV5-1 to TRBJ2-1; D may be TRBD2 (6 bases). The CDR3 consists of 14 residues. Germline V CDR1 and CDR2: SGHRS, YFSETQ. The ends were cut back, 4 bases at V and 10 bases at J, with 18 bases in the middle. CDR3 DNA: TGCGCCAGCAGCCCGGCAATGACTAGTCAAGAGCAGTTCTTC. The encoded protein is CASSPAMTSQEQFF.

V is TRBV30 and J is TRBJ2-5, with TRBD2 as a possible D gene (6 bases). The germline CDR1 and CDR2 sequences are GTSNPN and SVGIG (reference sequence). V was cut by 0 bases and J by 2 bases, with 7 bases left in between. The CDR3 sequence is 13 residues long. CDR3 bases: TGTGCCTGGAGTGTAGGGACTCAAGAGACCCAGTACTTC. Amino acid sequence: CAWSVGTQETQYF.

The CDR3 protein is CASIPGNYGYTF. In nucleotides, the CDR3 is TGTGCCAGCATCCCGGGAAACTATGGCTACACCTTC. The J gene is TRBJ1-2, the V gene TRBV6-1; the D is unclear. The germline gives CDR1 MNHNS, CDR2 SASEGT. The CDR3 extends over 12 amino acids. Trimming took off 7 bases at V and 2 bases at J, with 8 bases between the two ends.

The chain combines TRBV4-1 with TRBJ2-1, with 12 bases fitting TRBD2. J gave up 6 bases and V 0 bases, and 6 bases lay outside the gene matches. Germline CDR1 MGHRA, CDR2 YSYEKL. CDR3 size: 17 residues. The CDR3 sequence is CASSQDWASGRANEQFF. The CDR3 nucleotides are TGCGCCAGCAGCCAAGATTGGGCTAGCGGGAGGGCCAATGAGCAGTTCTTC.

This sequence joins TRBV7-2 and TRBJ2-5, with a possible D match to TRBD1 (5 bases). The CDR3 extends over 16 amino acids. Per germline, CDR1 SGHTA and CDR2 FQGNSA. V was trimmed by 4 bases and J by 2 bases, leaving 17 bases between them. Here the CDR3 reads CASSSLGVVGQETQYF. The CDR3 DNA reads TGTGCCAGCAGCTCGCTAGGGGTAGTGGGACAAGAGACCCAGTACTTC.